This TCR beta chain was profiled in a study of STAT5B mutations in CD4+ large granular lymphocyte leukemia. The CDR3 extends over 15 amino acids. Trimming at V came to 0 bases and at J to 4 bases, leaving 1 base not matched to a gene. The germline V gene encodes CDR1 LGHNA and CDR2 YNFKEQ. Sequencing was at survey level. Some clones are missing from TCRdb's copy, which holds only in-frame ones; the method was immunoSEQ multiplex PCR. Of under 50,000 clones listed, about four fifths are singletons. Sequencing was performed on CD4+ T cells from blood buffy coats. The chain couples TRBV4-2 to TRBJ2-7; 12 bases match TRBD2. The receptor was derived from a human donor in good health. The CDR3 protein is CASSQEGTSGYEQYF. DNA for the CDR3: TGTGCCAGCAGCCAAGAAGGGACTAGCGGGTACGAGCAGTACTTC.